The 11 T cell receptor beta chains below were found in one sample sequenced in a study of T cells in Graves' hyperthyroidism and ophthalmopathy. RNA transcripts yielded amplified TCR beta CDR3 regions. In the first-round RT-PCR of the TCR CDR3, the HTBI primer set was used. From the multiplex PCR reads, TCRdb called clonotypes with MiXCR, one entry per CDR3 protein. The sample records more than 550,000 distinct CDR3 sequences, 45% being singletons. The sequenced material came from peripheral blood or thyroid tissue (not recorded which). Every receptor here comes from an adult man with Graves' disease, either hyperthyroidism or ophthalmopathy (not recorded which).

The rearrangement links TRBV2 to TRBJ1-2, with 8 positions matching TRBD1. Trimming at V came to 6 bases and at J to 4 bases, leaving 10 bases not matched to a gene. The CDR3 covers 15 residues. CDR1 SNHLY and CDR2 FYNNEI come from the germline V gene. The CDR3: CASSVAGQGGYGYTF. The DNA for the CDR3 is TGTGCCAGCAGCGTAGCCGGACAGGGCGGCTATGGCTACACCTTC.

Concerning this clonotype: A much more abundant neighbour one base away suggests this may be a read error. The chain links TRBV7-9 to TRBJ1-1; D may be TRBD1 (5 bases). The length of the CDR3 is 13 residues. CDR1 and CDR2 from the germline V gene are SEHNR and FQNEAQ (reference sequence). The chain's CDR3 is CASGGPGGTEALF. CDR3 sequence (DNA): TGCGCCAGCGGTGGGCCTGGGGGGACTGAAGCTCTCTTT.

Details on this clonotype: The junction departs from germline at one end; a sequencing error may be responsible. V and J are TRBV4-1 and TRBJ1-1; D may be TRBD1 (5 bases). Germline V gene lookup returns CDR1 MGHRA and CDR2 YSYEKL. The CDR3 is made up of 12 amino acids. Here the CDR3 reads CASGQQDTEAFF. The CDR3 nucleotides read TGCGCCAGCGGCCAACAGGACACTGAAGCTTTCTTT.

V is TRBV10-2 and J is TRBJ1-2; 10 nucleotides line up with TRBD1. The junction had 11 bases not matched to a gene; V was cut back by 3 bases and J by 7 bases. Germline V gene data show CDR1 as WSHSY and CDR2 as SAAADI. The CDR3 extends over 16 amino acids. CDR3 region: CASSDLGDRGLGGYTF. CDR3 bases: TGCGCCAGCAGTGACCTCGGGGACAGGGGATTAGGTGGCTACACCTTC.

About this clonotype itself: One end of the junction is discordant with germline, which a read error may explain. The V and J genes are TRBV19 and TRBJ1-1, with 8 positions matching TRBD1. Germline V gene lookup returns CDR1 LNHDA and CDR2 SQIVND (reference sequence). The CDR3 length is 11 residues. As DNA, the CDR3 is TGTGCCAGTAGTGGGCCAGGGGGCATCGGCTTT. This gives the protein CASSGPGGIGF. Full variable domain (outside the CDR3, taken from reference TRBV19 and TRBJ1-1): DGGITQSPKYLFRKEGQNVTLSCEQNLNHDAMYWYRQDPGQGLRLIYYSQIVNDFQKGDIAEGYSVSREKKESFPLTVTSAQKNPTAFYLCASSGPGGIGFGQGTRLTVV.

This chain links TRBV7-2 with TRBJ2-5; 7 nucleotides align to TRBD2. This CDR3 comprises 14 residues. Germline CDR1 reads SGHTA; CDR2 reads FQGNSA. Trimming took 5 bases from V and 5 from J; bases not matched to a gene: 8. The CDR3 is CASSPEAGVETQYF. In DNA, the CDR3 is TGTGCCAGCAGCCCCGAGGCGGGAGTGGAGACCCAGTACTTC. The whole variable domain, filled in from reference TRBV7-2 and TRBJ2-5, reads GAGVSQSPSNKVTEKGKDVELRCDPISGHTALYWYRQSLGQGLEFLIYFQGNSAPDKSGLPSDRFSAERTGGSVSTLTIQRTQQEDSAVYLCASSPEAGVETQYFGPGTRLLVL.

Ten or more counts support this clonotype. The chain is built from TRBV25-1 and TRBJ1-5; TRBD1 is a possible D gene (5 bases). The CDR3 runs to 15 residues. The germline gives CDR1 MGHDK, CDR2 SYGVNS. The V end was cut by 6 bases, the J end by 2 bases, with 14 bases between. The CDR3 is CASSPDRDGNQPQHF. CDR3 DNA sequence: TGTGCCAGCAGCCCTGACCGGGACGGCAATCAGCCCCAGCATTTT. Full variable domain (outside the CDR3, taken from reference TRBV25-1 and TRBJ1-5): EADIYQTPRYLVIGTGKKITLECSQTMGHDKMYWYQQDPGMELHLIHYSYGVNSTEKGDLSSESTVSRIRTEHFPLTLESARPSHTSQYLCASSPDRDGNQPQHFGDGTRLSIL.

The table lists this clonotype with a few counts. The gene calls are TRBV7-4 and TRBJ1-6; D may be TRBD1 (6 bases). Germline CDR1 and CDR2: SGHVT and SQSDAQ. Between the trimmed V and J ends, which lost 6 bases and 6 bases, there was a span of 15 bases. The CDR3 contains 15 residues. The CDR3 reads CASSFQGSGNSPLHF. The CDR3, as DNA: TGTGCCAGCAGTTTTCAGGGGTCAGGTAATTCACCCCTCCACTTT.

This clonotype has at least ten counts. CDR3 bases: TGTGCCACCAGTGATTTGCTTCCCGAGGGAGAGACCCAGTACTTC. This gives the protein CATSDLLPEGETQYF. The chain couples TRBV24-1 to TRBJ2-5; D might be TRBD2 (5 bases). Trimming took off 0 bases at V and 4 bases at J, with 11 bases between the two ends. CDR1 is KGHDR and CDR2 is SFDVKD in the germline V gene. The CDR3 extends over 15 amino acids.

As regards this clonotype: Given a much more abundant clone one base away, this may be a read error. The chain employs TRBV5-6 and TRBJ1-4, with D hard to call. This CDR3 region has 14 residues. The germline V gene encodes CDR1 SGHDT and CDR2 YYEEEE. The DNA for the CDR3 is TGTGCCACCAGCTGGGAAGGTCCAAGTGAAAAACTGTTTTTT. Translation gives CATSWEGPSEKLFF. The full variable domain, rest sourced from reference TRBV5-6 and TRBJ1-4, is DAGVTQSPTHLIKTRGQQVTLRCSPKSGHDTVSWYQQALGQGPQFIFQYYEEEERQRGNFPDRFSGHQFPNYSSELNVNALLLGDSALYLCATSWEGPSEKLFFGSGTQLSVL.

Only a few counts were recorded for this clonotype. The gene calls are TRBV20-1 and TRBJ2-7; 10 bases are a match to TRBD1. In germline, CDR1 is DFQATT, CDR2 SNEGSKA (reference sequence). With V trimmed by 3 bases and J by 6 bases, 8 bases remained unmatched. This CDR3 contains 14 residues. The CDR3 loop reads CSARDPGTGVEQYF. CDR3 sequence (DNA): TGCAGTGCTAGGGATCCCGGGACAGGGGTCGAGCAGTACTTC.